This entry lists 9 T cell receptor beta chains sequenced from one sample in a study of identical twins. TCRdb reanalysed the 5' RACE reads using MiXCR and keeps one entry per CDR3 protein. Of around 250,000 distinct CDR3 sequences listed, about 7% were seen once; the top ten hold 3.6%. The sample also formed part of further work on yellow fever vaccine responses in identical twins.

The sequencing input was memory (CD45RO+) T cells sorted from blood. The source is a woman under 30 in good health.

There are many counts of this clonotype. This rearrangement joins TRBV27 to TRBJ2-7, with 11 nucleotides matching TRBD2. The CDR3 contains 16 residues. The germline gives CDR1 MNHEY, CDR2 SMNVEV (reference sequence). V was clipped by 5 bases and J by 5 bases; unmatched bases: 11. The CDR3: CASSLTRLAGKDEQYF. The CDR3 DNA reads TGTGCCAGCAGTCTAACTCGACTAGCGGGGAAGGACGAGCAGTACTTC.

The chain couples TRBV5-1 to TRBJ1-2; D possibly corresponds to TRBD1 (5 bases). The CDR3 is 14 amino acids. Trimming shortened V by 3 bases and J by 7 bases, and 16 bases separated the two germline ends. CDR1 is SGHRS and CDR2 is YFSETQ in the germline V gene. The CDR3 coding sequence is TGCGCCAGCAGCTCCGCCGACAGCGGTTCTGGCTACACCTTC. This encodes CASSSADSGSGYTF.

This clonotype has only a few counts. This rearrangement joins TRBV27 to TRBJ2-7; 8 nucleotides match TRBD2. Looked up from germline, CDR1 is MNHEY and CDR2 is SMNVEV (reference sequence). This CDR3 has 14 amino acids. V gave up 7 bases and J gave up 7 bases; unmatched junction bases: 12. CDR3 sequence reads: CASTASGLQGEQYF. The CDR3 nucleotides read TGTGCCAGCACTGCTAGCGGGCTCCAGGGGGAGCAGTACTTC.

Ten or more counts support this clonotype. This rearrangement joins TRBV7-7 to TRBJ2-3, with 14 bases aligning to TRBD2. V dropped 5 bases and J dropped 5; count of bases not matched to a gene: 12. This CDR3 region has 18 residues. From germline, CDR1 is SSHAT and CDR2 FNYEAQ (reference sequence). In nucleotides, the CDR3 is TGTGCCAGCAGCACCGAGACTAGCGGGAGGGTACACGGAGATACGCAGTATTTT. Amino acids: CASSTETSGRVHGDTQYF.

This clonotype was picked up a small number of times. The chain recombines TRBV11-2 with TRBJ1-1; D is possibly TRBD1 (5 bases). The CDR3 is made up of 12 amino acids. The germline V and J ends were trimmed by 1 base and 8 bases, with 8 bases remaining between them. CDR1 is SGHAT and CDR2 is FQNNGV in the germline V gene. DNA of the CDR3: TGTGCCAGCAGCTTAGGAAGGGGAGAAGCTTTCTTT. Its protein is CASSLGRGEAFF.

At least ten counts were recorded for this clonotype. The rearrangement uses TRBV12-3 or TRBV12-4 and TRBJ1-2, with D possibly matching TRBD1 (5 bases). The CDR3 has 14 amino acids. The V end was cut by 7 bases, the J end by 2 bases, with 14 bases between. CDR3 sequence reads: CASTSWAGNYGYTF. In DNA, the CDR3 is TGTGCCAGCACCTCCTGGGCAGGGAACTATGGCTACACCTTC.

The gene calls are TRBV28 and TRBJ2-7; D not certain. V was trimmed by 6 bases and J by 7 bases, leaving 7 bases between them. The CDR3 totals 10 residues. CDR1 is MDHEN, CDR2 SYDVKM, per germline. This CDR3 is CASSRREQYF. CDR3 bases: TGTGCCAGCAGCCGCCGGGAGCAGTACTTC.

This clonotype appeared many times. V is TRBV29-1 and J is TRBJ2-5; D gene unclear. The V end was cut by 7 bases, the J end by 7 bases, with 16 bases between. CDR3 length equals 12 residues. Germline values: CDR1 SQVTM, CDR2 ANQGSEA. For the CDR3, the DNA is TGCAGCGCCCTGACCATAGGGTTGACCCAGTACTTC. It is translated as CSALTIGLTQYF.

The V call is TRBV28, the J call TRBJ2-7, with 7 bases identical to TRBD1. Germline loops: CDR1 MDHEN, CDR2 SYDVKM. V shed 4 bases and J 7 bases; nucleotides not matched to a gene: 4. The CDR3 runs to 12 residues. CDR3 coding DNA: TGTGCCAGCAGTTCCCAGACAGGGGAGCAGTACTTC. Protein: CASSSQTGEQYF.